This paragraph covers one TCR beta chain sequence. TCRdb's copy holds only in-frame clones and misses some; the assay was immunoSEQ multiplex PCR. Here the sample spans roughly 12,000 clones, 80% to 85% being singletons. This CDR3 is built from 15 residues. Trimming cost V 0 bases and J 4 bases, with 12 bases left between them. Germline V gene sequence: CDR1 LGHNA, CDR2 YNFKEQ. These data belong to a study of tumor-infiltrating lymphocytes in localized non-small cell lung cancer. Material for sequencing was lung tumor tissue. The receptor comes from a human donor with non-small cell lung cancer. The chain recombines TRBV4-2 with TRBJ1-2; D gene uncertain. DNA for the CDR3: TGTGCCAGCAGCCAAGATCGTGCGCAGGTCTATGGCTACACCTTC. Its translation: CASSQDRAQVYGYTF.